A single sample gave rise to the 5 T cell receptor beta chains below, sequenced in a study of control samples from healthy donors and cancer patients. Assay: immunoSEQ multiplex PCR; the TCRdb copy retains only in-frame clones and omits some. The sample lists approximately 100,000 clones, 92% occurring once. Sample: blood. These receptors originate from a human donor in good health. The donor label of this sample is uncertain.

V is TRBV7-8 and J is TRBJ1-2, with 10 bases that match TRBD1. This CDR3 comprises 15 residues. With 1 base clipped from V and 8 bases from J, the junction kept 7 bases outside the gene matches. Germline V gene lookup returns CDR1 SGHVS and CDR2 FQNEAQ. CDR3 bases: TGTGCCAGCAGCTTAGGCATGACAGGGGGCAGGGGCTACACCTTC. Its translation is CASSLGMTGGRGYTF. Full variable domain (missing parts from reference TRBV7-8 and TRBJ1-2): GAGVSQSPRYKVAKRGQDVALRCDPISGHVSLFWYQQALGQGPEFLTYFQNEAQLDKSGLPSDRFFAERPEGSVSTLKIQRTQQEDSAVYLCASSLGMTGGRGYTFGSGTRLTVV.

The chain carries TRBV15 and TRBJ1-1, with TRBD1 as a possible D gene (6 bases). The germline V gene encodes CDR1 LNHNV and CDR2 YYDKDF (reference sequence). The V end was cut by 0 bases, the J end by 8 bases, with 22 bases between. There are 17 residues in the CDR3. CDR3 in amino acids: CATSRDRQGLYFLEAFF. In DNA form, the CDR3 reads TGTGCCACCAGCAGAGATCGGCAGGGGTTGTACTTTTTGGAAGCTTTCTTT.

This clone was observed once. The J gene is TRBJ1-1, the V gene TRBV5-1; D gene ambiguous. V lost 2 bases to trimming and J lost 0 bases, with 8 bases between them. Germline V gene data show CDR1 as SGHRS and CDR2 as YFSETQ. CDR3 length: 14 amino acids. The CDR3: CASSLRDLNTEAFF. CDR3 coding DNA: TGCGCCAGCAGCTTAAGGGATTTGAACACTGAAGCTTTCTTT.

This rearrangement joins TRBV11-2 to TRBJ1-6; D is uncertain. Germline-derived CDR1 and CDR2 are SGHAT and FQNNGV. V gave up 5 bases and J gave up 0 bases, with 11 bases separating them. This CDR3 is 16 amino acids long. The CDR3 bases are TGTGCCAGCAGCCCCGGCGGGAGCTCCTATAATTCACCCCTCCACTTT. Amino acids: CASSPGGSSYNSPLHF. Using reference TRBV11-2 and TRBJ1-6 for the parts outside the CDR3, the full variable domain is EAGVAQSPRYKIIEKRQSVAFWCNPISGHATLYWYQQILGQGPKLLIQFQNNGVVDDSQLPKDRFSAERLKGVDSTLKIQPAKLEDSAVYLCASSPGGSSYNSPLHFGNGTRLTVT.

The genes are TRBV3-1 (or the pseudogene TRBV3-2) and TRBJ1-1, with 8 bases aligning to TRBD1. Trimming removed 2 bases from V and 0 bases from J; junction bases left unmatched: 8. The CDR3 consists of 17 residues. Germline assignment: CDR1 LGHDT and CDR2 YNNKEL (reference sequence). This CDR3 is CASSQSGTGAMNTEAFF. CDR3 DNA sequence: TGTGCCAGCAGCCAATCTGGGACAGGTGCAATGAACACTGAAGCTTTCTTT.